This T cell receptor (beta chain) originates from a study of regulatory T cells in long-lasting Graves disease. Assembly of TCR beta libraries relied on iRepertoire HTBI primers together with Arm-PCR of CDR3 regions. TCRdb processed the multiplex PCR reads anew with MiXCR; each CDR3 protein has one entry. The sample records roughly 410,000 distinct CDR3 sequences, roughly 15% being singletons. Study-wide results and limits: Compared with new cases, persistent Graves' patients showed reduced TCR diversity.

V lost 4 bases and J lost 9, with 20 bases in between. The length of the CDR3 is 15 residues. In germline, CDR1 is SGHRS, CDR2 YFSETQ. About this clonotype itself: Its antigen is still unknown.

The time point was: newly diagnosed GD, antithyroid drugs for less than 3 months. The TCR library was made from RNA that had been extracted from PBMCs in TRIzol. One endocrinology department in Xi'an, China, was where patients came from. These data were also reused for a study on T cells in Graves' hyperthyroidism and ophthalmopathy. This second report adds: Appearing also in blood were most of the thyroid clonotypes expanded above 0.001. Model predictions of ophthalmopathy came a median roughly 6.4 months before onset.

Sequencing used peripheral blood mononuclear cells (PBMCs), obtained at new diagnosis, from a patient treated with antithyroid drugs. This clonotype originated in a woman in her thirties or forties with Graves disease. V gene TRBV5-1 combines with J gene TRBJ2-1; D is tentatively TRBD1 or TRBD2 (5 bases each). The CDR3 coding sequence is TGCGCCAGCAGCCCGGGACCATCACCGCAGGGTGAGCAGTTCTTC. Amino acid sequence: CASSPGPSPQGEQFF.